The 22 T cell receptor beta chains below all came from one sample that was sequenced in a study of blood T cell repertoires in COVID-19. The repertoire was sequenced with immunoSEQ multiplex PCR; TCRdb's copy has only in-frame clones and lacks some. This sample has roughly 23,000 clones; 85% to 90% occur once, and the top ten carry 5.5% to 7%. Sample: peripheral blood. These receptors were taken from a woman aged 80 or over with active COVID-19.

This clone has just a few counts. This rearrangement joins TRBV7-3 to TRBJ2-1, with TRBD2 matching 9 bases. The junction had 10 bases not matched to a gene; V was cut back by 5 bases and J by 5 bases. From germline, CDR1 is SGHTA and CDR2 FQGTGA. CDR3 length: 16 amino acids. In DNA, the CDR3 is TGTGCCAGCAGCCCCCAACGAGCGGGGGGTAACAATGAGCAGTTCTTC. This codes for CASSPQRAGGNNEQFF.

The chain links TRBV21-1 to TRBJ1-2; the table calls TRBD1, which could not be checked here. TRBV21-1 is flagged as a pseudogene. The CDR3 has 15 amino acids. CDR3 DNA: TGTGCCAGCAGCAACCTTCGCACATGGTCGTGGGGCTACACCTTC. Translated: CASSNLRTWSWGYTF.

The CDR3 loop is CASRRDLGMNTEAFF. CDR3 bases: TGTGCCAGCAGGCGGGATTTGGGCATGAACACTGAAGCTTTCTTT. The chain has TRBV6-5 and TRBJ1-1; D is unresolved. The V gene's germline CDR1 is MNHEY and CDR2 SVGAGI. V lost 6 bases and J 0 bases, leaving 14 bases between the germline ends. The CDR3 consists of 15 residues.

The rearrangement links TRBV5-8 to TRBJ2-2; TRBD1 agrees at 9 bases. Per the germline V gene, CDR1 is SGHTS and CDR2 is YDEGEE. The V gene end was trimmed by 0 bases and the J gene end by 5 bases; junction bases not matched to a gene: 2. The CDR3 extends over 15 amino acids. The chain's CDR3 is CASSLVQGATGELFF. The CDR3 DNA is TGTGCCAGCAGCTTGGTACAGGGGGCTACCGGGGAGCTGTTTTTT.

V usage is TRBV24-1 and J usage is TRBJ2-2, with 9 bases lining up with TRBD1. The J segment lost 1 base and the V segment lost 5 bases, leaving 4 bases of the junction unmatched. CDR1 is KGHDR and CDR2 is SFDVKD in the germline V gene. The CDR3 is 16 amino acids. DNA of the CDR3: TGTGCCACCAGTGGCTCGGGACAGGGGAACACCGGGGAGCTGTTTTTT. It translates to CATSGSGQGNTGELFF.

The rearrangement joins TRBV7-2 to TRBJ2-4; tentatively, D is TRBD1 (5 bases). Germline values: CDR1 SGHTA, CDR2 FQGNSA. The CDR3 spans 12 residues. V lost 5 bases, J lost 13 bases, and 15 bases lay in between. CDR3 residues: CASSPESRVQYF. For the CDR3, the DNA is TGTGCCAGCAGCCCCGAGTCCAGGGTCCAGTACTTC. Together with reference TRBV7-2 and TRBJ2-4, the CDR3 gives the full variable domain: GAGVSQSPSNKVTEKGKDVELRCDPISGHTALYWYRQSLGQGLEFLIYFQGNSAPDKSGLPSDRFSAERTGGSVSTLTIQRTQQEDSAVYLCASSPESRVQYFGAGTRLSVL.

This chain joins TRBV6-5 and TRBJ2-1; 7 positions match TRBD1. CDR3 size: 15 residues. Germline CDR1 is MNHEY and CDR2 is SVGAGI. With V trimmed by 6 bases and J by 2 bases, 7 bases remained unmatched. CDR3 protein: CASRPQGVAYNEQFF. CDR3 nucleotides: TGTGCCAGCAGACCTCAGGGGGTGGCCTACAATGAGCAGTTCTTC.

This chain joins TRBV7-9 and TRBJ2-1; 11 bases map to TRBD1. CDR1 and CDR2 from the germline V gene are SEHNR and FQNEAQ (reference sequence). Trimming cost V 4 bases and J 10 bases; bases outside gene matches: 6. The CDR3 contains 14 residues. The CDR3 region is CASSSGQGAQEQFF. CDR3 nucleotides: TGTGCCAGCAGCTCCGGACAGGGGGCGCAAGAGCAGTTCTTC.

The gene calls are TRBV18 and TRBJ1-1; TRBD1 matches at 7 bases. Germline V CDR1 and CDR2: KGHSH, LQKENI. This CDR3 spans 14 amino acids. V lost 3 bases, J lost 1 base, and 2 bases stayed unmatched. As DNA, the CDR3 is TGTGCCAGCTCACCGGGACAGAAGAACACTGAAGCTTTCTTT. This sequence encodes CASSPGQKNTEAFF.

The chain has TRBV5-4 and TRBJ2-3; no definite D call. The V and J ends lost 4 bases and 4 bases respectively, with 10 bases between them. The germline CDR1 and CDR2 sequences are SGHNT and YYREEE (reference sequence). This CDR3 has 13 residues. CDR3 in DNA: TGTGCCAGCAGCCCCACGGGTTCAGATACGCAGTATTTT. Protein product: CASSPTGSDTQYF.

This rearrangement joins TRBV4-1 to TRBJ2-7; D possibly corresponds to TRBD2 (5 bases). CDR1 and CDR2 from the germline V gene are MGHRA and YSYEKL. V lost 5 bases, J lost 6 bases, and 11 bases lay in between. There are 12 residues in the CDR3. The CDR3 region has the DNA TGCGCCAGCAGCGAACCCCGGGGCGAGCAGTACTTC. Translating gives CASSEPRGEQYF.

This rearrangement joins TRBV7-9 to TRBJ1-5; a possible D gene is TRBD1 (5 bases). V lost 1 base to trimming and J lost 3 bases, with 13 bases between them. The CDR3 runs 16 residues. Germline V gives CDR1 SEHNR, CDR2 FQNEAQ (reference sequence). The CDR3 coding sequence is TGTGCCAGCAGCTTAGAAGGCGGGGCCTTCAATCAGCCCCAGCATTTT. This sequence encodes CASSLEGGAFNQPQHF.

CDR3 nucleotide sequence: TGTGCCAGCAGCAAATTTGGCGGGTCCTACGAGCAGTACTTC. Translation gives CASSKFGGSYEQYF. The chain is built from TRBV21-1 and TRBJ2-7; the table names TRBD2, a call not compared with the DNA. TRBV21-1 corresponds to a pseudogene. This CDR3 spans 14 amino acids.

The V and J genes are TRBV2 and TRBJ2-7; 8 nucleotides agree with TRBD1. The CDR3 loop spans 14 amino acids. CDR1 is SNHLY and CDR2 is FYNNEI in the germline V gene. The V segment lost 6 bases and the J segment 3 bases; nucleotides outside the gene matches: 7. Here the CDR3 reads CASRDRVLVYEQYF. The CDR3 DNA sequence: TGTGCCAGCAGGGACAGGGTATTGGTCTACGAGCAGTACTTC.

The chain joins TRBV5-5 to TRBJ2-7; 11 positions agree with TRBD2. This CDR3 contains 17 residues. Germline V gene data show CDR1 as SGHKS and CDR2 as YYEKEE (reference sequence). With 0 bases clipped from V and 3 bases from J, the junction kept 8 bases outside the gene matches. The CDR3 region has the DNA TGTGCCAGCAGCTTGGTTAGCGGGGGGGACCGATACTACGAGCAGTACTTC. Amino acids: CASSLVSGGDRYYEQYF.

The chain is built from TRBV6-5 and TRBJ2-7; TRBD1 agrees at 8 bases. CDR3 size: 15 residues. The V segment lost 4 bases and the J segment 2 bases; nucleotides outside the gene matches: 7. Germline CDR1 and CDR2: MNHEY and SVGAGI. CDR3 DNA: TGTGCCAGCAGTTTGACCGGGACAGGAACCTACGAGCAGTACTTC. It is translated as CASSLTGTGTYEQYF.

The rearrangement links TRBV19 to TRBJ1-5, with TRBD1 matching over 11 bases. This CDR3 has 14 amino acids. V lost 6 bases and J lost 6; bases outside the gene matches: 4. The germline V gene encodes CDR1 LNHDA and CDR2 SQIVND (reference sequence). CDR3 protein: CASRPGQGVQPQHF. The CDR3 nucleotides are TGTGCCAGTAGACCGGGACAGGGGGTTCAGCCCCAGCATTTT.

This chain connects TRBV5-8 to TRBJ2-3; 12 nucleotides match TRBD2. Per germline, CDR1 SGHTS and CDR2 YDEGEE. The CDR3 runs 18 residues. The ends lost 2 bases at V and 1 base at J; junction bases unmatched: 8. The CDR3 sequence: CASSFRTSGDHGTDTQYF. In nucleotides, the CDR3 is TGTGCCAGCAGCTTCCGGACTAGCGGGGACCACGGCACAGATACGCAGTATTTT.

The chain joins TRBV4-2 to TRBJ2-1; 8 bases are a match to TRBD2. The CDR3 is made up of 16 amino acids. CDR1 and CDR2 (germline): LGHNA, YNFKEQ. V lost 2 bases, J lost 3 bases, and 6 bases stayed unmatched. The CDR3 region is CASSQSSGGHYNEQFF. The CDR3, as DNA: TGTGCCAGCAGCCAATCCAGCGGGGGCCACTACAATGAGCAGTTCTTC.

The V and J genes are TRBV4-1 and TRBJ2-2, with D possibly matching TRBD1 (6 bases). This CDR3 is 16 amino acids long. Germline V lookup: CDR1 MGHRA, CDR2 YSYEKL. V dropped 2 bases and J dropped 4 bases, with 14 bases sitting between them. Here the CDR3 reads CASSQLGAGFTGELFF. In nucleotides, the CDR3 is TGCGCCAGCAGCCAACTGGGGGCAGGGTTCACCGGGGAGCTGTTTTTT.

This sequence joins TRBV4-2 and TRBJ2-1, with 7 nucleotides matching TRBD1. There are 16 residues in the CDR3. In germline, CDR1 is LGHNA, CDR2 YNFKEQ. V shed 0 bases and J 3 bases; nucleotides not matched to a gene: 5. For the CDR3, the DNA is TGTGCCAGCAGCCAAGACGGGCAGGGGGACTACAATGAGCAGTTCTTC. It codes for CASSQDGQGDYNEQFF.

The chain has TRBV9 and TRBJ1-2; TRBD1 is a possible D gene (6 bases). Germline V gene sequence: CDR1 SGDLS, CDR2 YYNGEE. Between the trimmed V and J ends, which lost 4 bases and 0 bases, there was a span of 19 bases. This CDR3 contains 17 residues. The CDR3: CASSPRQVPSANYGYTF. The CDR3 DNA follows: TGTGCCAGCAGCCCCCGACAGGTTCCTTCAGCTAACTATGGCTACACCTTC.